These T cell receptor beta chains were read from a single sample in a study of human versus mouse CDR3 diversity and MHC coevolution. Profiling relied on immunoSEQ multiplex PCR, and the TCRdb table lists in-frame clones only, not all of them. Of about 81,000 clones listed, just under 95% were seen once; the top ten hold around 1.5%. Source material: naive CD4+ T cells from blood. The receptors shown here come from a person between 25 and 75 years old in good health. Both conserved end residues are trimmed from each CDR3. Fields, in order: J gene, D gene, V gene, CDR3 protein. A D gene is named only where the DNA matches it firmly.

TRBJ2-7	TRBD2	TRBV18	ASSPGGSSYEQY
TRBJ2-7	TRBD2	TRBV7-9	ASSFGGSGRIYEQY
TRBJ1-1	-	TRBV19	ASSPYQDTEAF
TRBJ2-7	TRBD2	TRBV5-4	ASSTWTSGRNEQY
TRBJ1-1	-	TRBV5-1	ASSENYPTVNTEAF
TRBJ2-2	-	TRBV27	ASSLSLGVHTGELF
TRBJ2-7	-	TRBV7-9	ASSFTRQGLYEQY
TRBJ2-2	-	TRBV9	ASSVRSQGRTGELF
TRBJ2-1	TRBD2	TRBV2	ASRPRAGVHNEQF
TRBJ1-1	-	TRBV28	ASTSGAGTTNTEAF
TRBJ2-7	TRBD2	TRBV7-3	ASSRPQTSAEEALSSYEQY
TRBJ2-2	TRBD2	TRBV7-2	ASSLALAANTGELF
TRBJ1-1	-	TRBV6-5	ASTITQGVGTEAF
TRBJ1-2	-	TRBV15	ATSSGPGQNYGYT
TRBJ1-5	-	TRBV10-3	AISEGSNQPQH
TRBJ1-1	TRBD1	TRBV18	ASSPGTANTEAF
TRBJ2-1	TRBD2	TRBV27	ASSWRTSGGGYNEQF
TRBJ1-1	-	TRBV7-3	ASSSGVMNTEAF
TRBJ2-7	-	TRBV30	AWSVVSGGSYEQY
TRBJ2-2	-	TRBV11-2	ASSLWEAGELF
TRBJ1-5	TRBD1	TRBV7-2	ASSLGQGAWSNQPQH
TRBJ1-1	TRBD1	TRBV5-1	ASSLVRTGNTEAF
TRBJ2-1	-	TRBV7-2	ASSSVGSSYNEQF
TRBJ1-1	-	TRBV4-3	ASSQVAANTEAF
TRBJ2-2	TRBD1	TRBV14	ASSPGQGIPGRELF
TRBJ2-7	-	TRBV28	ASSSYYEQY
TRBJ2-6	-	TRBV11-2	ASSLGSTGANVLT
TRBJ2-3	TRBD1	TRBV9	ASSVAGGTGTDTQY
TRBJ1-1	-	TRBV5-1	ASSLLGSGQNTEAF
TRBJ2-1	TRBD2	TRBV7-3	ASSLWGGSSYNEQF
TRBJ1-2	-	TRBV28	ASSRVMSALYT
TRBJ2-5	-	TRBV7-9	ASPVQEKGETQY
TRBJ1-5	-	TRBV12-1	ASSFGCPPPGEGNQPQH
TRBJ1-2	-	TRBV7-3	ASSLGGGSDYGYT
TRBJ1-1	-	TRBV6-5	ASIAVNTEAF
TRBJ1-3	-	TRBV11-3	ASSLATPGVGNTIY
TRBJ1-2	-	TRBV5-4	ASRSGQGAMRYGYT
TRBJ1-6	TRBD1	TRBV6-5	ASIDTGGGSALH
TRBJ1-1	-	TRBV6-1	ASSEVGRGGTEAF
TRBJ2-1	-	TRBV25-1	ASRPDSYNEQF
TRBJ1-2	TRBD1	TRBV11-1	ASSSRTGGGGYT
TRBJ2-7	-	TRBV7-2	ASSSRSGSPYEQY
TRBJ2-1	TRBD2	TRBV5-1	ASSPAGGSYNEQF
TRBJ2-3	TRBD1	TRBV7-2	ASSWRTGVDTQY
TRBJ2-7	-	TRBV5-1	ASSLVQGKGEQC
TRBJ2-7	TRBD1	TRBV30	AWARGSEHEQY
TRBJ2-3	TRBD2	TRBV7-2	ASSYQRDTDTQY
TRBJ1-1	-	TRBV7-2	ASSGQRNTEAF
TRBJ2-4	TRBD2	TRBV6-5	ASSLAGEAKNIQY
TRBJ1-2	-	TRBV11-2	ASSFGKKGYT
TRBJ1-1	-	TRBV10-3	AITTQGYTEAF
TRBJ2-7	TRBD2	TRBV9	ASSPQGSGGYEQY
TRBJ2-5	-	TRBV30	AWRGAGARGTQY
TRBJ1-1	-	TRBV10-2	ASSVQGAGAEAF
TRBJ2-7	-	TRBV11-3	ASSLDLGGGSGEQY
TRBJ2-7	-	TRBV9	ASSVGQGKPTYEQY
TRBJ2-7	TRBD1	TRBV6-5	ASNGDRVTHEQY
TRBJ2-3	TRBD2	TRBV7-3	ATHSSGGSTDTQY
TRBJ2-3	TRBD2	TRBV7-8	ASSLVASGERTDTQY
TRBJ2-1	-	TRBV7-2	ASSQFSARDEQF